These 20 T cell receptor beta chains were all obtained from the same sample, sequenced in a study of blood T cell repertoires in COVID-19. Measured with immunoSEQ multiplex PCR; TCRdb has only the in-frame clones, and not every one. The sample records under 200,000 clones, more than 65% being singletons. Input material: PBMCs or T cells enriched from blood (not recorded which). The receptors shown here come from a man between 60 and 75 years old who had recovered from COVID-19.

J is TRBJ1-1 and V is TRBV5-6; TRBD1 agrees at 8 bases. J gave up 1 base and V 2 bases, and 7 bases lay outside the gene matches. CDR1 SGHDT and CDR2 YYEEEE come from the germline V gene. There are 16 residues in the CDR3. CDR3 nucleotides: TGTGCCAGCAGCTTTGGACAGGGTATTGAGAACACTGAAGCTTTCTTT. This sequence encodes CASSFGQGIENTEAFF.

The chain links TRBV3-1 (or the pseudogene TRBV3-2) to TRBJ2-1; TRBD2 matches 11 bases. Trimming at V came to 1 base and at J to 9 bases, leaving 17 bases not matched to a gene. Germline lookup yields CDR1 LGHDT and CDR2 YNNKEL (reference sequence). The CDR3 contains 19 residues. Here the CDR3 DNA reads TGTGCCAGCAGCCAAGTTTGGACTAGCGGGCCACCCGGTCGGAGTGAGCAGTTCTTC. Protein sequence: CASSQVWTSGPPGRSEQFF.

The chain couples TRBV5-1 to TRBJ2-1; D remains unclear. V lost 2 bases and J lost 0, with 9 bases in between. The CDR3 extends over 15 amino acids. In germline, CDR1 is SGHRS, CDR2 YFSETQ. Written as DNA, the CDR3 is TGCGCCAGCAGCTTTTCTAGTAGCTCCTACAATGAGCAGTTCTTC. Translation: CASSFSSSSYNEQFF.

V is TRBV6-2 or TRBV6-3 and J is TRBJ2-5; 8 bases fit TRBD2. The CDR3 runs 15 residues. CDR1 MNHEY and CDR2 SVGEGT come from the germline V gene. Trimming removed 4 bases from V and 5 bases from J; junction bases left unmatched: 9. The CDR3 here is CASSSGGAVWETQYF. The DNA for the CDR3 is TGTGCCAGCAGTTCCGGGGGGGCCGTTTGGGAGACCCAGTACTTC.

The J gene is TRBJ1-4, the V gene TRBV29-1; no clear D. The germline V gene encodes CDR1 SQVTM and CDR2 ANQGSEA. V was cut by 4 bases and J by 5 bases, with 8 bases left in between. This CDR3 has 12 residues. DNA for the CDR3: TGCAGCGTTGCACAGTTAAATGAAAAACTGTTTTTT. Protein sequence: CSVAQLNEKLFF.

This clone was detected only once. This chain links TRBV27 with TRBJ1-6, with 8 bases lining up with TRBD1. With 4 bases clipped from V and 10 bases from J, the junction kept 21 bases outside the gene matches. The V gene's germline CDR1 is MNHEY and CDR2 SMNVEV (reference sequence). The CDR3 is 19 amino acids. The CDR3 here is CASSSPGWEPGTGGSPLHF. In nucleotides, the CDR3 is TGTGCCAGCAGTTCCCCGGGGTGGGAACCCGGGACAGGTGGCTCACCCCTCCACTTT.

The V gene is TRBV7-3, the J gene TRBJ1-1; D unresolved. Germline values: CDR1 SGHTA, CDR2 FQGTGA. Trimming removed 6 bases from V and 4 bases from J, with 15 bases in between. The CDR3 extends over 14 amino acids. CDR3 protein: CASSKLGVGTEAFF. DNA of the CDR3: TGTGCCAGCAGTAAATTGGGAGTAGGCACTGAAGCTTTCTTT.

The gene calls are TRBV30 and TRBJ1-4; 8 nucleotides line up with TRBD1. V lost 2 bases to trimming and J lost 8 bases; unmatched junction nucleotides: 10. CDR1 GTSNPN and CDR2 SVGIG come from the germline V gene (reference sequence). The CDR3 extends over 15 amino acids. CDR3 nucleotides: TGTGCCTGGAGTTCCTTTGACAGGGGAGGCGAAAAACTGTTTTTT. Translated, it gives CAWSSFDRGGEKLFF.

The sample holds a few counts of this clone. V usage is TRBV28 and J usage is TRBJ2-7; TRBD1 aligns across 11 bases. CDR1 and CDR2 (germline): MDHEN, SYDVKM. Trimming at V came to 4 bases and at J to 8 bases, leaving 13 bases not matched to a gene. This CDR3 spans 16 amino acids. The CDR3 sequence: CASSSGPGQGDVKQYF. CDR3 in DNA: TGTGCCAGCAGTTCAGGGCCGGGACAGGGGGATGTGAAGCAGTACTTC. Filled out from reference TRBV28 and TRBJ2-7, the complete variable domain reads DVKVTQSSRYLVKRTGEKVFLECVQDMDHENMFWYRQDPGLGLRLIYFSYDVKMKEKGDIPEGYSVSREKKERFSLILESASTNQTSMYLCASSSGPGQGDVKQYFGPGTRLTVT.

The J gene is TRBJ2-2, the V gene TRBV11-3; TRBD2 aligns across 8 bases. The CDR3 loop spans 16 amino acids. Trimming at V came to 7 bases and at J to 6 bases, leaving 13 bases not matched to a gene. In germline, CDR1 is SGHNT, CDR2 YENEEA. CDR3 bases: TGTGCCAGCAATCTTGGGGGTAGCGGGATCGCCGGGGAGCTGTTTTTT. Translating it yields CASNLGGSGIAGELFF.

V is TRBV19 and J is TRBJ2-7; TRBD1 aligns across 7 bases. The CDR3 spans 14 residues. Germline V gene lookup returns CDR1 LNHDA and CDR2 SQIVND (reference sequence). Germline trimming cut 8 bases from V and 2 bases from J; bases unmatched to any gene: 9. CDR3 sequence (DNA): TGTGCCAGTCGACCTACCGGGACAGCCTACGAGCAGTACTTC. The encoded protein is CASRPTGTAYEQYF. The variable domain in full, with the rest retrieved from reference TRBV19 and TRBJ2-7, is DGGITQSPKYLFRKEGQNVTLSCEQNLNHDAMYWYRQDPGQGLRLIYYSQIVNDFQKGDIAEGYSVSREKKESFPLTVTSAQKNPTAFYLCASRPTGTAYEQYFGPGTRLTVT.

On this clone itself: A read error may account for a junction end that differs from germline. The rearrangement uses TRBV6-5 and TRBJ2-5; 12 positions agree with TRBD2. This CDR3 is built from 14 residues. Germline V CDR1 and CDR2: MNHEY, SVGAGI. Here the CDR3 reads CATQLAGGYETQYF. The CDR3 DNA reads TGCGCGACCCAACTAGCGGGGGGATACGAGACCCAGTACTTC.

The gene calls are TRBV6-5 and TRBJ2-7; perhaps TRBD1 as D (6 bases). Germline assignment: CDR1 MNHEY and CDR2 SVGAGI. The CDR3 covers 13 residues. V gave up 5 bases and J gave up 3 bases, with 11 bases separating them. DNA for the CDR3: TGTGCCAGCAGTCTACTACAGGGCTACGAGCAGTACTTC. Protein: CASSLLQGYEQYF.

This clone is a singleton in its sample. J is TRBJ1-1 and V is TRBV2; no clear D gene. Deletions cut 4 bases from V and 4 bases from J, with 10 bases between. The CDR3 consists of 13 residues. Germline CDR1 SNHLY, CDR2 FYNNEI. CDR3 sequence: CASSAAAGTEAFF. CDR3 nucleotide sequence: TGTGCCAGCAGTGCAGCGGCGGGCACTGAAGCTTTCTTT.

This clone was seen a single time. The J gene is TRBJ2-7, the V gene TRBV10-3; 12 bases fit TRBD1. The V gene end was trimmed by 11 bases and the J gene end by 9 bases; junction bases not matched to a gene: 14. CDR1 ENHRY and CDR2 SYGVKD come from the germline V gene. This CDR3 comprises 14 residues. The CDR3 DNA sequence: TGTGCCGTACAGGCCGGGACAGGGGGCGCAAGGCAGTACTTC. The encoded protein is CAVQAGTGGARQYF.

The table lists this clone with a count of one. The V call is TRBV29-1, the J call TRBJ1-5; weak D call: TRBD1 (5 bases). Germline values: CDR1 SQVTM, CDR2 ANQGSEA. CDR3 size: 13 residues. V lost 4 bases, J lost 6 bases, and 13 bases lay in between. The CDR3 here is CSVGGGTAQPQHF. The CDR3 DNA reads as TGCAGCGTTGGGGGAGGGACCGCTCAGCCCCAGCATTTT.

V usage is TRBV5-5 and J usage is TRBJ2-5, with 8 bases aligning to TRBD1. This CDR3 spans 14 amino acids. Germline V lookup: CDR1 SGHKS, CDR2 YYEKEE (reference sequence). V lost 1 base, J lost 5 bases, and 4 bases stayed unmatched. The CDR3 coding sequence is TGTGCCAGCAGCTTGCAAAGGGACAGGGAGACCCAGTACTTC. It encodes CASSLQRDRETQYF. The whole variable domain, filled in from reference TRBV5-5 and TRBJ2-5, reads DAGVTQSPTHLIKTRGQQVTLRCSPISGHKSVSWYQQVLGQGPQFIFQYYEKEERGRGNFPDRFSARQFPNYSSELNVNALLLGDSALYLCASSLQRDRETQYFGPGTRLLVL.

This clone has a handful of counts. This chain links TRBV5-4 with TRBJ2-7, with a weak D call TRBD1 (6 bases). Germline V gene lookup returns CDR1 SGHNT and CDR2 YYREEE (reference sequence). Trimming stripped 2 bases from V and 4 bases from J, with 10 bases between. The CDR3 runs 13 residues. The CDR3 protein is CASSFSQGYEQYF. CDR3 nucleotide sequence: TGTGCCAGCAGCTTCTCACAGGGTTACGAGCAGTACTTC.

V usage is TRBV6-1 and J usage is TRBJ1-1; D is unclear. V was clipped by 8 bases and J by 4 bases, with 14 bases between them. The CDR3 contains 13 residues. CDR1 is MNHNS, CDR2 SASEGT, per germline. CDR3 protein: CASAFSGSTEAFF. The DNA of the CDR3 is TGTGCCAGCGCTTTCTCGGGAAGCACTGAAGCTTTCTTT.

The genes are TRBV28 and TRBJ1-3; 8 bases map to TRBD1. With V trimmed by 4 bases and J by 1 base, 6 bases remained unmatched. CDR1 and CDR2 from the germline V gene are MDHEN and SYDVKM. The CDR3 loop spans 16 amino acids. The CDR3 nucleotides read TGTGCCAGCAGTTACACAGGGGGTGCGTCTGGAAACACCATATATTTT. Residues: CASSYTGGASGNTIYF. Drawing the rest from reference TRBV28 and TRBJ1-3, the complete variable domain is DVKVTQSSRYLVKRTGEKVFLECVQDMDHENMFWYRQDPGLGLRLIYFSYDVKMKEKGDIPEGYSVSREKKERFSLILESASTNQTSMYLCASSYTGGASGNTIYFGEGSWLTVV.